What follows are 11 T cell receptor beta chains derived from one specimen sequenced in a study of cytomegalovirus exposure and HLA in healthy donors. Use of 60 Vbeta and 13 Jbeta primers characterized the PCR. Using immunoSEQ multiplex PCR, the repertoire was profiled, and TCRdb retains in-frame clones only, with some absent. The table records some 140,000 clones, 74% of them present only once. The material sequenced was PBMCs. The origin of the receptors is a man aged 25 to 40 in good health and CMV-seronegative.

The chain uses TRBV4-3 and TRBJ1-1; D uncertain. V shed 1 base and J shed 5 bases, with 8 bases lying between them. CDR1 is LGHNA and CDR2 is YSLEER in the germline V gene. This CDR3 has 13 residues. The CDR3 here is CASSQAAGTEAFF. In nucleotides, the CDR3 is TGCGCCAGCAGCCAAGCGGCAGGAACTGAAGCTTTCTTT.

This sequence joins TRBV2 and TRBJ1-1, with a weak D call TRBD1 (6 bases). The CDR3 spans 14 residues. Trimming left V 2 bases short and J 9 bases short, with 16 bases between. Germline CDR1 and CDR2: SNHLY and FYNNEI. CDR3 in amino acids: CASSELVGTGQAFF. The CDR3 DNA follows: TGTGCCAGCAGTGAACTAGTGGGAACAGGGCAAGCTTTCTTT.

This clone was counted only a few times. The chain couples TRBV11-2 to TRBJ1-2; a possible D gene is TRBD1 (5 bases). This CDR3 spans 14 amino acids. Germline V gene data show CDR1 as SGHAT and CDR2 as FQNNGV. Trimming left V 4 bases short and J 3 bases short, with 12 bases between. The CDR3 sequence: CASSSNRRHYGYTF. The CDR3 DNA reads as TGTGCCAGCAGCTCTAACAGGCGGCACTATGGCTACACCTTC.

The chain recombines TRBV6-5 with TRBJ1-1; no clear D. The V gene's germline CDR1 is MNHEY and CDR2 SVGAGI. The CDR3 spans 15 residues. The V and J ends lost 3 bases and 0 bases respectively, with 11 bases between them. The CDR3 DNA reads TGTGCCAGCAGTTATAGTCGTTCCTTGAACACTGAAGCTTTCTTT. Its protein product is CASSYSRSLNTEAFF.

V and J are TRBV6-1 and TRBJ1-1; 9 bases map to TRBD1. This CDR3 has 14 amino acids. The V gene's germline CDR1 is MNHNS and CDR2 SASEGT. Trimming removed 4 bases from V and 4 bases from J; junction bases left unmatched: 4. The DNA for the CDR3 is TGTGCCAGCAGTGCTGACAGGGGGATCACTGAAGCTTTCTTT. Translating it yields CASSADRGITEAFF.

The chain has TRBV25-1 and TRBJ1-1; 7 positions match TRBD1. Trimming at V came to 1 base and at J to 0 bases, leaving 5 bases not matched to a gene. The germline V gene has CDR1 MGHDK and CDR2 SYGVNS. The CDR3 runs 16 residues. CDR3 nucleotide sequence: TGTGCCAGCAGTGAATTCCAGGGGGGTTTGAACACTGAAGCTTTCTTT. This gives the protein CASSEFQGGLNTEAFF.

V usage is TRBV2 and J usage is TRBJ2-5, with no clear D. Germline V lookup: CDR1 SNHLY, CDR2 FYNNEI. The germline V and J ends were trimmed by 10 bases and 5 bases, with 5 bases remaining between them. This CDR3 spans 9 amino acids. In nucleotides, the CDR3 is TGTGCCACCCAGGAGACCCAGTACTTC. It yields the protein CATQETQYF.

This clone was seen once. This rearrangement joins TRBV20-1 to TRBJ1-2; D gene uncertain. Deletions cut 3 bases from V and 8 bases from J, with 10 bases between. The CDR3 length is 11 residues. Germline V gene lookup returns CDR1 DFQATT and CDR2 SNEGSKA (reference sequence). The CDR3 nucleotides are TGCAGTGCTAGGGGCCCGGGGGGCTACACCTTC. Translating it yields CSARGPGGYTF.

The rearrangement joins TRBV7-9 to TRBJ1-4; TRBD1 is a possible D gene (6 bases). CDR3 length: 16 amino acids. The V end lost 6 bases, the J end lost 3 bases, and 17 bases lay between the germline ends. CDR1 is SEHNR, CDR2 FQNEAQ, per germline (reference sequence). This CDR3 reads CASREQGGQSNEKLFF. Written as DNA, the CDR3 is TGTGCCAGCAGGGAACAGGGCGGTCAATCTAATGAAAAACTGTTTTTT.

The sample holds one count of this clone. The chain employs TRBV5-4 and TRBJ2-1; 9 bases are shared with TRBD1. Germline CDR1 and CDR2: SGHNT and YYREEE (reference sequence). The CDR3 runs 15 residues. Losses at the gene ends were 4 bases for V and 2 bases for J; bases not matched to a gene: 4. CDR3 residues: CASSLDRGTYNEQFF. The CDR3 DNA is TGTGCCAGCAGCCTGGACAGGGGAACCTACAATGAGCAGTTCTTC.

As DNA, the CDR3 is TGTGCCAGCAGCTTCGACAGGGGGGGGACTGAAGCTTTCTTT. Translating it yields CASSFDRGGTEAFF. This sequence joins TRBV7-9 and TRBJ1-1; 9 bases fit TRBD1. Germline CDR1 reads SEHNR; CDR2 reads FQNEAQ (reference sequence). V lost 3 bases and J lost 5; bases outside the gene matches: 4. The CDR3 covers 14 residues.